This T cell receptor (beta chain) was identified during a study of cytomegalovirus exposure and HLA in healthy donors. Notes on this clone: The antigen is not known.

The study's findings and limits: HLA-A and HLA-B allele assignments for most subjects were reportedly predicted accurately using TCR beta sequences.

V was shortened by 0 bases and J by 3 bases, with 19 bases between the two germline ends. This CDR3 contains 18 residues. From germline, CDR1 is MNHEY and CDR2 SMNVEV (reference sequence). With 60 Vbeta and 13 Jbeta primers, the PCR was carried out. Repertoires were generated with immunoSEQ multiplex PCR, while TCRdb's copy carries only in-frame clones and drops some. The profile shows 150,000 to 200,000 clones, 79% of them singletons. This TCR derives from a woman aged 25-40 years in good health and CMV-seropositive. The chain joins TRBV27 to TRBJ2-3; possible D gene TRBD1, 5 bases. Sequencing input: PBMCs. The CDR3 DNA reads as TGTGCCAGCAGTTTATCGGGTCCCCAGGGCAGGACGACAGATACGCAGTATTTT. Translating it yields CASSLSGPQGRTTDTQYF.